The 31 T cell receptor beta chains reported below all come from one sample, sequenced in a study of tumor and adjacent non-tumor tissue in lung cancer (dated by TCRdb to about 2018). The library came from multiplex PCR. Sequencing was carried out with an Illumina HiSeq 2500. Following protocols modified from ARM-PCR, the researchers constructed TCRbeta libraries through three rounds of nested PCR with primers (Table S4). Clones were called with MiXCR by TCRdb after fastp trimmed the public reads at Q25, and only in-frame beta chains were retained. A single entry per CDR3 protein holds the most common genes and DNA from its merged rows. Counted in this sample were about 60,000 distinct CDR3 sequences; over 60% of them appeared once. The biggest ten clones account for under 35% of the sample. RNA was extracted from bulk unsorted tissue and checked for quality with a NanoDrop ND-1000 and an Agilent 2100. The normal lung samples consisted of distant non-tumor tissue collected more than 3 cm from the tumor edge.

The sequenced sample was distant non-tumor lung tissue. The receptor source for this set is a man aged 65 to 85 with non-small cell lung cancer.

In the case of this clonotype: This is likely a read error, given that the CDR3 carries no conserved phenylalanine or tryptophan at its end. The chain employs TRBV11-2 and TRBJ2-3; D is ambiguous. Germline values: CDR1 SGHAT, CDR2 FQNNGV. This CDR3 is built from 13 residues. The CDR3 nucleotides are TGTGCCAACAGCCGGCTAAATGCAGATACGCAGTATCTT. Residues: CANSRLNADTQYL.

In regard to this clonotype: It is likely a read error, because the conserved phenylalanine at the end of the CDR3 is missing. This sequence joins TRBV29-1 and TRBJ2-5; 12 nucleotides match TRBD2. Unmatched junction bases numbered 10, after V lost 5 bases and J lost 9 bases. This CDR3 has 14 residues. Per germline, CDR1 SQVTM and CDR2 ANQGSEA. CDR3 bases: TGCAGCGTTAAAGCTACTAGCGGGGGGAGGGCCCAGTACTTA. It yields the protein CSVKATSGGRAQYL.

With regard to this clonotype: Relative to the germline gene, one junction end is altered; a read error may explain this. The rearrangement uses TRBV11-2 and TRBJ2-5; 7 positions match TRBD2. CDR3 size: 15 residues. Germline V gene data show CDR1 as SGHAT and CDR2 as FQNNGV. The CDR3 spells CASSLHGGGRETQYF. The CDR3 nucleotides are TGTGCCAGTAGCTTACACGGGGGAGGGAGAGAGACCCAGTACTTC.

This clonotype is judged medium-sized. V is TRBV5-5 and J is TRBJ2-2; 9 nucleotides match TRBD2. The length of the CDR3 is 18 residues. The V gene's germline CDR1 is SGHKS and CDR2 YYEKEE (reference sequence). J gave up 6 bases and V 4 bases, and 16 bases lay outside the gene matches. CDR3 loop: CASSPKGLAGTQPGELFF. CDR3 in DNA: TGTGCCAGCAGCCCTAAAGGGCTAGCGGGGACCCAACCCGGGGAGCTGTTTTTT.

The chain combines TRBV7-3 with TRBJ2-5; 10 bases align to TRBD2. From germline, CDR1 is SGHTA and CDR2 FQGTGA. This CDR3 is 19 amino acids long. J lost 0 bases, V lost 5 bases, and 15 bases had no gene match. As DNA, the CDR3 is TGTGCCAGCAGCCCCGGCTCCCCAGCGGGAGGGCCGTACCAAGAGACCCAGTACTTC. Translating it yields CASSPGSPAGGPYQETQYF.

With regard to this clonotype: This may come from a read error, since a much larger clone is one base off. The chain joins TRBV20-1 to TRBJ2-1; maybe TRBD2 (6 bases). The CDR3 covers 15 residues. V shed 0 bases and J shed 6 bases, with 15 bases lying between them. Germline V CDR1 and CDR2: DFQATT, SNEGSKA (reference sequence). The CDR3 is CSARDLGGYTNEQFF. CDR3 in DNA: TGCAGTGCTAGAGATCTCGGAGGGTATACCAATGAGCAGTTCTTC.

This clonotype was observed a few times. The chain links TRBV20-1 to TRBJ2-7; 8 nucleotides match TRBD2. Germline trimming cut 6 bases from V and 1 base from J; bases unmatched to any gene: 8. The CDR3 is 14 residues long. Germline lookup yields CDR1 DFQATT and CDR2 SNEGSKA (reference sequence). CDR3 in DNA: TGCAGTGCCCTCCCCGGGACTAGGTCCTACGAGCAGTACTTC. It yields the protein CSALPGTRSYEQYF.

This clonotype has a count of ten or more. The J gene is TRBJ2-5, the V gene TRBV11-2; 7 nucleotides match TRBD2. Germline CDR1 is SGHAT and CDR2 is FQNNGV. The CDR3 has 15 residues. The J segment lost 5 bases and the V segment lost 1 base, leaving 7 bases of the junction unmatched. The DNA for the CDR3 is TGTGCCAGCAGCTTAGGCGGGGGACGGGCGGAGACCCAGTACTTC. This gives the protein CASSLGGGRAETQYF.

On this clonotype: The junction and the germline gene differ at one end; a read error may be behind it. The chain links TRBV29-1 to TRBJ2-7, with D possibly being TRBD2 (5 bases). The CDR3 covers 12 residues. Germline assignment: CDR1 SQVTM and CDR2 ANQGSEA. As DNA, the CDR3 is TGCAACGTTGGACTGTTTAACGACGAGCAGTACTTC. Translated, it gives CNVGLFNDEQYF.

With regard to this clonotype: A single base separates this from a much larger clone, so it may be a read error. The chain employs TRBV6-6 and TRBJ2-7; the match to TRBD2 covers 11 bases. This CDR3 spans 15 amino acids. The germline gives CDR1 MNHNY, CDR2 SVGAGI (reference sequence). CDR3 region: CASRMGLAAAYERYF. The CDR3 DNA is TGTGCCAGCAGAATGGGACTAGCGGCTGCCTACGAGCGGTACTTC.

This clonotype was observed at least ten times. This sequence joins TRBV7-9 and TRBJ1-1; possible D gene TRBD1, 5 bases. Germline values: CDR1 SEHNR, CDR2 FQNEAQ (reference sequence). V lost 7 bases and J 3 bases, leaving 18 bases between the germline ends. The CDR3 length is 15 residues. Written as DNA, the CDR3 is TGTGCCAGCACCCCGGGGGGAAATAGGGACACTGAAGCTTTCTTT. Translating it yields CASTPGGNRDTEAFF.

About this clonotype: A read error is likely, as this CDR3 ends without the conserved phenylalanine or tryptophan. The chain links TRBV6-6 to TRBJ2-1; tentatively, D is TRBD1 (5 bases). This CDR3 has 13 amino acids. Trimming shortened V by 8 bases and J by 5 bases, and 13 bases separated the two germline ends. Germline loops: CDR1 MNHNY, CDR2 SVGAGI (reference sequence). This CDR3 reads CASCLSGNNEQFS. In DNA form, the CDR3 reads TGTGCCAGCTGCTTGTCAGGGAACAATGAGCAGTTCTCC.

Note on this clonotype: This may be a read error: a much more frequent sequence differs by one nucleotide. The chain uses TRBV6-5 and TRBJ1-2, with TRBD1 as a possible D gene (5 bases). Germline V lookup: CDR1 MNHEY, CDR2 SVGAGI. CDR3 length equals 12 residues. CDR3: CGSSDSHYGYTF. As DNA, the CDR3 is TGTGGCAGCAGCGACAGTCACTATGGCTACACCTTC.

With regard to this clonotype: The junction differs from germline at one of its ends, possibly a read error. The chain is built from TRBV5-1 and TRBJ2-2; TRBD1 or TRBD2 may be the D gene (6 bases each). The CDR3 consists of 16 residues. Germline V gene lookup returns CDR1 SGHRS and CDR2 YFSETQ. The CDR3 region has the DNA TGCACCAGCAGCCGTGATGGGGGGCCGGGAACCGGGGAGCTGTTTTTT. Its protein is CTSSRDGGPGTGELFF.

This clonotype was detected only a few times. The rearrangement joins TRBV28 to TRBJ2-3, with D perhaps TRBD2 (6 bases). Germline CDR1 is MDHEN and CDR2 is SYDVKM. This CDR3 is built from 16 residues. V gave up 4 bases and J gave up 0 bases, with 14 bases separating them. The CDR3 nucleotides are TGTGCCAGCAGTTCTCCCCTAGGGACTAGCACAGATACGCAGTATTTT. This sequence encodes CASSSPLGTSTDTQYF.

With regard to this clonotype: At one end the junction does not follow the germline gene, possibly because of a read error. The chain recombines TRBV11-2 with TRBJ2-7; possible D gene TRBD2, 5 bases. This CDR3 has 15 amino acids. Germline V gives CDR1 SGHAT, CDR2 FQNNGV. Here the CDR3 reads CASSFEPLLVHEQYF. For the CDR3, the DNA is TGTGCCAGCAGCTTCGAACCACTACTAGTCCACGAGCAGTACTTT.

Concerning this clonotype itself: This may come from a read error, since a much larger clone is one base off. The chain's CDR3 is CVSSLTSQETQYF. CDR3 nucleotides: TGTGTCAGCAGTTTGACAAGCCAAGAGACCCAGTACTTC. J is TRBJ2-5 and V is TRBV28, with D unresolved. Germline loops: CDR1 MDHEN, CDR2 SYDVKM. The CDR3 has 13 residues.

The rearrangement links TRBV28 to TRBJ2-3, with 8 bases fitting TRBD2. The CDR3 runs 14 residues. Per the germline V gene, CDR1 is MDHEN and CDR2 is SYDVKM. J was trimmed by 7 bases and V by 10 bases; bases with no gene match: 13. In nucleotides, the CDR3 is TGTGCCACCAACAACCGGGGGGGTGCAAATACGCAGTATTTT. It translates to CATNNRGGANTQYF.

About this clonotype itself: A much larger clone lies one base from this, so it may be a read error. Since no conserved phenylalanine or tryptophan closes the CDR3, a read error is the likely cause. The gene calls are TRBV29-1 and TRBJ2-7, with D possibly being TRBD2 (5 bases). Germline V CDR1 and CDR2: SQVTM, ANQGSEA. V shed 7 bases and J shed 3 bases, with 10 bases lying between them. The CDR3 sequence is 11 residues long. CDR3: CSAGEVYEQYL. As DNA, the CDR3 is TGCAGCGCCGGGGAAGTCTACGAGCAGTACTTA.

As for this clonotype: A junction end diverges from the germline sequence, so it may reflect a read error. The chain combines TRBV7-9 with TRBJ1-4; TRBD1 is a possible D gene (6 bases). The CDR3 is 16 amino acids. CDR1 is SEHNR, CDR2 FQNEAQ, per germline (reference sequence). The CDR3 here is CASSSRQGGTNEKLFF. The CDR3, as DNA: TGTGCCAGTAGCTCCCGGCAAGGGGGGACTAATGAAAAACTGTTTTTT.

As for this clonotype: A much larger clonotype is one base distant, so this may be a read error. The conserved phenylalanine or tryptophan normally closing the CDR3 is absent here, so this likely arose from a read error. The chain combines TRBV29-1 with TRBJ2-7, with 12 bases that match TRBD2. Trimming at V came to 7 bases and at J to 2 bases, leaving 18 bases not matched to a gene. This CDR3 comprises 18 residues. Germline V gives CDR1 SQVTM, CDR2 ANQGSEA. The CDR3 region has the DNA TGCAGCGCAGAAGTTGACGATAGAACTAGCGGGAGGCCCTACGAGCAGTACTTG. It yields the protein CSAEVDDRTSGRPYEQYL.

V usage is TRBV7-3 and J usage is TRBJ2-5; D is uncertain. V was shortened by 0 bases and J by 2 bases, with 7 bases between the two germline ends. Germline assignment: CDR1 SGHTA and CDR2 FQGTGA. The CDR3 spans 14 residues. In nucleotides, the CDR3 is TGTGCCAGCAGCTTAACCCCCGATCAAGAGACCCAGTACTTC. Translation: CASSLTPDQETQYF. Combining the CDR3 with reference TRBV7-3 and TRBJ2-5 gives the whole variable domain GAGVSQTPSNKVTEKGKYVELRCDPISGHTALYWYRQSLGQGPEFLIYFQGTGAADDSGLPNDRFFAVRPEGSVSTLKIQRTERGDSAVYLCASSLTPDQETQYFGPGTRLLVL.

The rearrangement links TRBV20-1 to TRBJ1-1, with a possible D match to TRBD1 (6 bases). Germline values: CDR1 DFQATT, CDR2 SNEGSKA (reference sequence). V was trimmed by 2 bases and J by 6 bases, leaving 19 bases between them. This CDR3 is 15 amino acids long. The CDR3 region is CSARPRGARLSEAFF. The CDR3, as DNA: TGCAGTGCTAGACCGCGGGGGGCCCGTTTGTCTGAAGCTTTCTTT.

Remarks on this clonotype: Since no conserved phenylalanine or tryptophan closes the CDR3, a read error is the likely cause. The chain employs TRBV11-2 and TRBJ2-2; 7 nucleotides line up with TRBD2. The germline gives CDR1 SGHAT, CDR2 FQNNGV. This CDR3 has 17 amino acids. The CDR3 nucleotides are TGTGTCAGCAGCTTAGGGCCCCTAGCGGCGAACACCGGGGAGCTGTTTGTT. Encoded protein: CVSSLGPLAANTGELFV.

This clonotype was seen many times. The rearrangement joins TRBV6-2 or TRBV6-3 to TRBJ2-1; the D gene is possibly TRBD2 (6 bases). The CDR3 length is 11 residues. The germline V gene has CDR1 MNHEY and CDR2 SVGEGT. Trimming removed 5 bases from V and 9 bases from J, with 8 bases in between. The CDR3 DNA sequence: TGTGCCAGCAGTAATAGCGGTGAGCAGTTCTTC. This gives the protein CASSNSGEQFF.

With regard to this clonotype: One junction end does not reproduce the germline sequence, and a read error may be involved. This chain links TRBV5-1 with TRBJ1-1, with 8 bases matching TRBD1. Germline V gene data show CDR1 as SGHRS and CDR2 as YFSETQ. CDR3 length equals 15 residues. The CDR3 coding sequence is TGCGCCAGCAGCTTGCAAGGACAGGGAAAAACTGATGCTTTCTTT. Protein: CASSLQGQGKTDAFF.

Regarding this clonotype: Relative to the germline gene, one junction end is altered; a read error may explain this. The V call is TRBV29-1, the J call TRBJ2-2, with D unclear. The CDR3 consists of 12 residues. Germline V lookup: CDR1 SQVTM, CDR2 ANQGSEA. The CDR3 is CRVATYAGELFF. CDR3 in DNA: TGCAGAGTTGCCACGTACGCCGGGGAGCTGTTTTTT.

This clonotype was found a few times. The gene calls are TRBV5-1 and TRBJ2-5, with D unclear. Trimming removed 4 bases at V and 7 bases at J, with 17 bases between. The germline V gene has CDR1 SGHRS and CDR2 YFSETQ. The CDR3 loop spans 14 amino acids. CDR3: CASSPAFRATTQYF. The CDR3 coding sequence is TGCGCCAGCAGCCCCGCTTTCCGAGCGACGACCCAGTACTTC.

The gene calls are TRBV10-2 and TRBJ2-7; 10 bases agree with TRBD1. V gave up 10 bases and J gave up 9 bases; unmatched junction bases: 15. The length of the CDR3 is 14 residues. Germline assignment: CDR1 WSHSY and CDR2 SAAADI. CDR3 nucleotides: TGCGCCACACACTTGACAGGGGGCTTCCACGGGCAGTACTTC. Translating it yields CATHLTGGFHGQYF.

On this clonotype itself: Germline and junction disagree at one end, which may indicate a read error. This chain connects TRBV29-1 to TRBJ1-3; no clear D. This CDR3 has 12 amino acids. Germline V gives CDR1 SQVTM, CDR2 ANQGSEA. The CDR3 loop reads CSLGSSGDTIYF. For the CDR3, the DNA is TGCAGCCTTGGGAGCTCTGGAGACACCATATATTTT. Based on the CDR3 plus reference TRBV29-1 and TRBJ1-3, the full variable domain is SAVISQKPSRDICQRGTSLTIQCQVDSQVTMMFWYRQQPGQSLTLIATANQGSEATYESGFVIDKFPISRPNLTFSTLTVSNMSPEDSSIYLCSLGSSGDTIYFGEGSWLTVV.

This clonotype was seen many times. The rearrangement links TRBV30 to TRBJ1-5; D is unclear. Trimming removed 0 bases at V and 3 bases at J, with 9 bases between. The germline gives CDR1 GTSNPN, CDR2 SVGIG (reference sequence). The CDR3 length is 14 residues. The CDR3 sequence: CAWSVGSVNQPQHF. The CDR3 region has the DNA TGTGCCTGGAGTGTCGGCAGCGTCAATCAGCCCCAGCATTTT.